Below are 14 T cell receptor beta chains sequenced from a single sample in a study of shared clonotypes between healthy human individuals. Produced via immunoSEQ multiplex PCR; TCRdb's table is partial and in-frame only. The sample has 2,500,000 or so clones, 93% seen once. The sequenced sample was naive CD4+ T cells from PBMCs. Subset of the sample: CD45RA+ positively selected. The source is a man aged 18 to 29 in good health. Some clones in this sample may be carry-over from other donors' samples.

In its sample, this clone was seen once. This chain links TRBV10-3 with TRBJ1-2; D possibly corresponds to TRBD1 (6 bases). This CDR3 comprises 14 residues. V shed 2 bases and J shed 3 bases, with 10 bases lying between them. Looked up from germline, CDR1 is ENHRY and CDR2 is SYGVKD. The CDR3 protein is CAISEAAGDYGYTF. The CDR3 region has the DNA TGTGCCATCAGTGAGGCTGCAGGGGACTATGGCTACACCTTC.

Note on this clone: One end of the junction is discordant with germline, which a read error may explain. This sequence joins TRBV4-3 and TRBJ2-7; 7 bases agree with TRBD2. CDR1 is LGHNA, CDR2 YSLEER, per germline. CDR3 length: 11 residues. CDR3 coding DNA: TGCGCCAGCAGCCAAGGGGTCACGGGGGGCTTC. Protein sequence: CASSQGVTGGF.

The V and J genes are TRBV7-3 and TRBJ2-5; no clear D. The germline V gene encodes CDR1 SGHTA and CDR2 FQGTGA. Trimming left V 2 bases short and J 5 bases short, with 15 bases between. The CDR3 contains 15 residues. The CDR3 reads CASSLSGLTGETQYF. CDR3 DNA sequence: TGTGCCAGCAGCTTATCCGGCCTTACCGGGGAGACCCAGTACTTC.

This clone has only one observation. V is TRBV5-6 and J is TRBJ2-7; possible D gene TRBD2, 5 bases. CDR3 length equals 14 residues. Looked up from germline, CDR1 is SGHDT and CDR2 is YYEEEE. Trimming removed 2 bases at V and 3 bases at J, with 12 bases between. DNA for the CDR3: TGTGCCAGCAGCTTTAGTGTGAGGGACTACGAGCAGTACTTC. This translates into CASSFSVRDYEQYF. The variable domain in full, completed from reference TRBV5-6 and TRBJ2-7, reads DAGVTQSPTHLIKTRGQQVTLRCSPKSGHDTVSWYQQALGQGPQFIFQYYEEEERQRGNFPDRFSGHQFPNYSSELNVNALLLGDSALYLCASSFSVRDYEQYFGPGTRLTVT.

The chain employs TRBV4-2 and TRBJ1-2, with D possibly being TRBD1 (5 bases). V lost 2 bases to trimming and J lost 8 bases, with 15 bases between them. Germline assignment: CDR1 LGHNA and CDR2 YNFKEQ. The CDR3 has 14 residues. DNA for the CDR3: TGTGCCAGCAGCCAACGGGGGAGGGTCGGGGGCTACACCTTC. Residues: CASSQRGRVGGYTF.

V usage is TRBV6-1 and J usage is TRBJ2-1; possibly TRBD1 or TRBD2 for D (6 bases each). Trimming removed 6 bases from V and 6 bases from J, with 12 bases in between. The V gene's germline CDR1 is MNHNS and CDR2 SASEGT. The CDR3 extends over 13 amino acids. In nucleotides, the CDR3 is TGTGCCAGCAGACAGGGACTGCTCAATGAGCAGTTCTTC. Its translation is CASRQGLLNEQFF.

This chain joins TRBV5-4 and TRBJ1-2, with 7 bases fitting TRBD1. The CDR3 contains 18 residues. The germline CDR1 and CDR2 sequences are SGHNT and YYREEE (reference sequence). V trimming: 5 bases; J trimming: 0 bases; junction bases outside the gene matches: 16. CDR3 nucleotide sequence: TGTGCCAGCAGGGACGTGGGACAGCGAAGGAGGACTAACTATGGCTACACCTTC. This translates into CASRDVGQRRRTNYGYTF.

In its sample, this clone was seen once. The chain joins TRBV9 to TRBJ2-2, with no clear D. The V gene's germline CDR1 is SGDLS and CDR2 YYNGEE. This CDR3 is 14 amino acids long. V gave up 0 bases and J gave up 8 bases, with 11 bases separating them. In DNA form, the CDR3 reads TGTGCCAGCAGCGTAGTCCCGACCGGGGGGGAGCTGTTTTTT. It translates to CASSVVPTGGELFF.

This chain connects TRBV6-5 to TRBJ1-5; tentatively, D is TRBD1 (5 bases). The CDR3 totals 14 residues. V shed 0 bases and J shed 5 bases, with 8 bases lying between them. CDR1 and CDR2 (germline): MNHEY, SVGAGI. DNA of the CDR3: TGTGCCAGCAGTTACTCGGCAGGGTATCAGCCCCAGCATTTT. Translated, it gives CASSYSAGYQPQHF.

This chain joins TRBV28 and TRBJ1-6, with D uncertain. This CDR3 region has 10 residues. Trimming took 8 bases from V and 15 from J, leaving 11 bases between them. The germline CDR1 and CDR2 sequences are MDHEN and SYDVKM. The CDR3 reads CASGVYHLHF. The DNA for the CDR3 is TGTGCCAGCGGGGTTTATCACCTCCACTTT.

This chain joins TRBV7-2 and TRBJ2-7; D may be TRBD1 (5 bases). Germline lookup yields CDR1 SGHTA and CDR2 FQGNSA. Trimming removed 2 bases from V and 4 bases from J, with 18 bases in between. CDR3 length equals 16 residues. CDR3 amino acids: CASSLFRAGFLYEQYF. For the CDR3, the DNA is TGTGCCAGCAGCTTATTTAGGGCAGGGTTTTTGTACGAGCAGTACTTC.

The chain links TRBV4-1 to TRBJ1-6; 7 nucleotides agree with TRBD1. Per germline, CDR1 MGHRA and CDR2 YSYEKL. The CDR3 extends over 14 amino acids. With 9 bases clipped from V and 6 bases from J, the junction kept 8 bases outside the gene matches. CDR3 nucleotides: TGCGCCAGTTCCCTAGGGGGCCCTAATTCACCCCTCCACTTT. It translates to CASSLGGPNSPLHF.

The V gene is TRBV10-2, the J gene TRBJ1-5; D is perhaps TRBD1 (6 bases). Deletions cut 3 bases from V and 2 bases from J, with 8 bases between. This CDR3 has 14 amino acids. Germline V CDR1 and CDR2: WSHSY, SAAADI. The CDR3 nucleotides are TGCGCCAGCAGTGACAGGGGCGGCAATCAGCCCCAGCATTTT. Protein sequence: CASSDRGGNQPQHF.

This chain connects TRBV6-1 to TRBJ2-5; D might be TRBD1 or TRBD2, each matching 5 bases. CDR3 size: 14 residues. V was cut by 8 bases and J by 3 bases, with 16 bases left in between. CDR1 and CDR2 (germline): MNHNS, SASEGT. The CDR3 protein is CASFGANREETQYF. The CDR3 DNA reads as TGTGCCAGCTTCGGGGCAAACCGGGAAGAGACCCAGTACTTC.